Shown below are 32 T cell receptor beta chains from a single sample sequenced in a study of shared clonotypes between healthy human individuals. Sequenced by immunoSEQ multiplex PCR; TCRdb stores in-frame clones only, minus some. The data contain some 740,000 clones, more than 85% of them singletons. Naive CD8 populations comprised CD45RO-negative cells positively selected for CCR7, excluding terminally differentiated effector memory CD45RA+ cells. Sequences were obtained from naive CD8+ T cells sorted from blood. These receptors were taken from a man aged 30 to 39 in good health.

A remark on this clone: The sample holds other DNA sequences that translate to the same CDR3. The chain recombines TRBV7-2 with TRBJ2-1; the D is unclear. The V end lost 1 base, the J end lost 4 bases, and 2 bases lay between the germline ends. This CDR3 comprises 12 residues. Germline CDR1 reads SGHTA; CDR2 reads FQGNSA. CDR3 protein: CASSLGYNEQFF. CDR3 coding DNA: TGTGCCAGCAGCTTAGGTTACAATGAGCAGTTCTTC.

The table lists this clone with a count of one. The same CDR3 can be traced to other DNA sequences in this sample. CDR3 coding DNA: TGTGCCAGCAGCCCGCGGGACAGTTCCTACGAGCAGTACTTC. This encodes CASSPRDSSYEQYF. J is TRBJ2-7 and V is TRBV13, with D maybe TRBD1 (7 bases). CDR1 is PRHDT, CDR2 FYEKMQ, per germline (reference sequence). This CDR3 is 14 amino acids long. V shed 5 bases and J shed 1 base, with 12 bases lying between them.

V is TRBV6-1 and J is TRBJ2-7; D is perhaps TRBD1 (6 bases). The ends were cut back, 0 bases at V and 7 bases at J, with 13 bases in the middle. The CDR3 runs 14 residues. In germline, CDR1 is MNHNS, CDR2 SASEGT. The CDR3 nucleotides are TGTGCCAGCAGTGAAGCCGTTTCTAGGGGGGAGCAGTACTTC. This encodes CASSEAVSRGEQYF.

This chain uses TRBV5-4 with TRBJ1-5; the match to TRBD1 covers 7 bases. Germline V gives CDR1 SGHNT, CDR2 YYREEE (reference sequence). After removal of 7 bases from V and 3 bases from J, the junction contained 4 bases not matched to a gene. This CDR3 comprises 13 residues. CDR3 DNA: TGTGCCAGCGCCAGGGGGTACAATCAGCCCCAGCATTTT. It translates to CASARGYNQPQHF. Full variable domain (missing parts from reference TRBV5-4 and TRBJ1-5): ETGVTQSPTHLIKTRGQQVTLRCSSQSGHNTVSWYQQALGQGPQFIFQYYREEENGRGNFPPRFSGLQFPNYSSELNVNALELDDSALYLCASARGYNQPQHFGDGTRLSIL.

CDR3 sequence: CASSGLSGISTDTQYF. The CDR3 DNA reads TGTGCCAGCAGCGGACTCAGCGGGATATCAACAGATACGCAGTATTTT. The chain carries TRBV9 and TRBJ2-3, with 7 bases lining up with TRBD2. The V gene end was trimmed by 3 bases and the J gene end by 3 bases; junction bases not matched to a gene: 10. Germline CDR1 and CDR2: SGDLS and YYNGEE. The CDR3 spans 16 residues.

This chain uses TRBV4-1 with TRBJ1-2, with D uncertain. Germline assignment: CDR1 MGHRA and CDR2 YSYEKL. The CDR3 loop spans 14 amino acids. V lost 0 bases and J lost 4, with 9 bases in between. Written as DNA, the CDR3 is TGCGCCAGCAGCCAAGACCGTGAGGGCTATGGCTACACCTTC. Protein: CASSQDREGYGYTF.

The rearrangement joins TRBV2 to TRBJ2-1, with 9 bases that match TRBD2. The length of the CDR3 is 15 residues. J lost 6 bases, V lost 7 bases, and 10 bases had no gene match. Germline values: CDR1 SNHLY, CDR2 FYNNEI. This CDR3 is CASTGTSPQINEQFF. In DNA, the CDR3 is TGTGCCAGCACCGGGACTAGCCCCCAAATCAATGAGCAGTTCTTC.

The chain employs TRBV27 and TRBJ2-1, with a possible D match to TRBD2 (7 bases). V shed 4 bases and J shed 4 bases, with 14 bases lying between them. The CDR3 spans 15 residues. Germline CDR1 is MNHEY and CDR2 is SMNVEV (reference sequence). CDR3 DNA sequence: TGTGCCAGCAGTTGGGGGGGGCGCGGATACAATGAGCAGTTCTTC. It is translated as CASSWGGRGYNEQFF.

V and J are TRBV5-5 and TRBJ2-3, with a tentative D call TRBD1 (6 bases). Germline CDR1 and CDR2: SGHKS and YYEKEE (reference sequence). The V end was cut by 0 bases, the J end by 1 base, with 9 bases between. The CDR3 has 15 amino acids. The CDR3 here is CASSLGGLGTDTQYF. For the CDR3, the DNA is TGTGCCAGCAGCTTGGGGGGGCTTGGCACAGATACGCAGTATTTT.

The chain combines TRBV27 with TRBJ2-7, with 7 bases aligning to TRBD2. Trimming at V came to 5 bases and at J to 6 bases, leaving 13 bases not matched to a gene. Germline-derived CDR1 and CDR2 are MNHEY and SMNVEV (reference sequence). CDR3 length: 15 residues. The CDR3 is CASSLIAGDQLEQYF. DNA for the CDR3: TGTGCCAGCAGTCTCATCGCGGGAGATCAACTCGAGCAGTACTTC.

Comments on this clone: Relative to the germline gene, one junction end is altered; a read error may explain this. The rearrangement links TRBV4-2 to TRBJ1-1; D remains ambiguous. The CDR3 runs to 13 residues. Per the germline V gene, CDR1 is LGHNA and CDR2 is YNFKEQ. The CDR3 spells CASSQDYGVGEVF. The CDR3 bases are TGTGCCAGCAGCCAAGATTACGGGGTAGGAGAGGTCTTT.

The gene calls are TRBV18 and TRBJ2-1; no clear D gene. V lost 6 bases and J lost 7, with 13 bases in between. Germline assignment: CDR1 KGHSH and CDR2 LQKENI. This CDR3 is built from 13 residues. CDR3 bases: TGTGCCAGCTCCCCCCCAGACGAGAATGAGCAGTTCTTC. Encoded protein: CASSPPDENEQFF.

The V and J genes are TRBV27 and TRBJ1-5; D remains unclear. V shed 2 bases and J shed 3 bases, with 11 bases lying between them. Germline values: CDR1 MNHEY, CDR2 SMNVEV (reference sequence). This CDR3 contains 15 residues. CDR3: CASSLAGNYNQPQHF. DNA of the CDR3: TGTGCCAGCAGTTTAGCGGGGAACTACAATCAGCCCCAGCATTTT.

V gene TRBV18 combines with J gene TRBJ2-2; D is undetermined. Germline-derived CDR1 and CDR2 are KGHSH and LQKENI. Trimming cost V 3 bases and J 0 bases, with 14 bases left between them. This CDR3 is built from 17 residues. CDR3 sequence: CASSPERAIANTGELFF. CDR3 bases: TGTGCCAGCTCACCGGAGAGAGCAATCGCGAACACCGGGGAGCTGTTTTTT.

The chain couples TRBV7-8 to TRBJ2-1, with D unclear. CDR1 is SGHVS and CDR2 is FQNEAQ in the germline V gene. Trimming pared 1 base from V and 0 bases from J, leaving 7 bases between. The CDR3 totals 15 residues. The CDR3 DNA sequence: TGTGCCAGCAGCTTAGGCAGCGCCTCCTACAATGAGCAGTTCTTC. The encoded protein is CASSLGSASYNEQFF.

The chain combines TRBV9 with TRBJ2-1; D gene unclear. V was shortened by 0 bases and J by 0 bases, with 7 bases between the two germline ends. The CDR3 runs to 15 residues. Germline-derived CDR1 and CDR2 are SGDLS and YYNGEE. The CDR3 DNA follows: TGTGCCAGCAGCGTAGTCGCGCTCTCCTACAATGAGCAGTTCTTC. It yields the protein CASSVVALSYNEQFF.

The chain joins TRBV12-2 to TRBJ2-5; TRBD1, the table's D call, was not compared with the DNA. TRBV12-2 is termed a pseudogene. CDR3 size: 17 residues. CDR3 sequence (DNA): TGTGCAAGCCAAAAAAAAATCGGGGACAGGGGGCAGGAGACCCAGTACTTC. Protein sequence: CASQKKIGDRGQETQYF.

V is TRBV5-1 and J is TRBJ1-1, with a tentative D call TRBD1 (5 bases). Germline-derived CDR1 and CDR2 are SGHRS and YFSETQ. V shed 4 bases and J shed 7 bases, with 17 bases lying between them. This CDR3 region has 14 residues. The CDR3 here is CASSGRGPDGEAFF. Written as DNA, the CDR3 is TGCGCCAGCAGCGGTCGGGGACCAGACGGTGAAGCTTTCTTT.

In the case of this clone: Other nucleotide sequences from this sample produce the same CDR3. The V call is TRBV29-1, the J call TRBJ2-7; 10 bases are a match to TRBD2. CDR3 length: 13 residues. After removal of 5 bases from V and 0 bases from J, the junction contained 1 base not matched to a gene. The germline gives CDR1 SQVTM, CDR2 ANQGSEA. The CDR3 nucleotides are TGCAGCGTTAGGACTAGCGGCTCCTACGAGCAGTACTTC. This gives the protein CSVRTSGSYEQYF.

The chain joins TRBV7-2 to TRBJ2-3; D uncertain. Germline V CDR1 and CDR2: SGHTA, FQGNSA. Deletions cut 5 bases from V and 2 bases from J, with 5 bases between. The CDR3 has 12 residues. For the CDR3, the DNA is TGTGCCAGCAGCCAAGACACAGATACGCAGTATTTT. Protein product: CASSQDTDTQYF. The entire variable domain, with the rest obtained from reference TRBV7-2 and TRBJ2-3, is as follows: GAGVSQSPSNKVTEKGKDVELRCDPISGHTALYWYRQSLGQGLEFLIYFQGNSAPDKSGLPSDRFSAERTGGSVSTLTIQRTQQEDSAVYLCASSQDTDTQYFGPGTRLTVL.

The chain uses TRBV27 and TRBJ2-1; 7 bases fit TRBD1. This CDR3 region has 16 residues. V was clipped by 0 bases and J by 6 bases; unmatched bases: 8. Per germline, CDR1 MNHEY and CDR2 SMNVEV (reference sequence). The CDR3 coding sequence is TGTGCCAGCAGTTTATCTCTGACAGGGTACCGCAATGAGCAGTTCTTC. It translates to CASSLSLTGYRNEQFF.

V is TRBV19 and J is TRBJ2-1, with D uncertain. Germline CDR1 LNHDA, CDR2 SQIVND (reference sequence). The CDR3 is 11 amino acids. V was trimmed by 5 bases and J by 9 bases, leaving 8 bases between them. The chain's CDR3 is CASSLGPEQFF. In DNA form, the CDR3 reads TGTGCCAGTAGTCTGGGCCCTGAGCAGTTCTTC.

This chain joins TRBV6-1 and TRBJ2-3; D call uncertain. The V end was cut by 1 base, the J end by 0 bases, with 14 bases between. CDR1 and CDR2 from the germline V gene are MNHNS and SASEGT. There are 17 residues in the CDR3. Here the CDR3 reads CASSEEGRLTSTDTQYF. The CDR3 DNA follows: TGTGCCAGCAGTGAAGAGGGAAGGCTGACTAGCACAGATACGCAGTATTTT.

A note on this clone: Other nucleotide sequences in the sample specify the same CDR3. The chain is built from TRBV7-9 and TRBJ2-2; D unresolved. CDR1 and CDR2 (germline): SEHNR, FQNEAQ (reference sequence). This CDR3 spans 12 amino acids. Between the trimmed V and J ends, which lost 3 bases and 6 bases, there was a span of 5 bases. CDR3: CASSLAAGELFF. The CDR3 bases are TGTGCCAGCAGCTTGGCAGCCGGGGAGCTGTTTTTT.

The V call is TRBV6-5, the J call TRBJ2-1; 8 nucleotides agree with TRBD2. The CDR3 runs to 15 residues. Germline values: CDR1 MNHEY, CDR2 SVGAGI. V was clipped by 5 bases and J by 0 bases; unmatched bases: 3. The CDR3 nucleotides read TGTGCCAGCAGTGTCGGGACTAGCTCCTACAATGAGCAGTTCTTC. It specifies CASSVGTSSYNEQFF.

As regards this clone: The junction differs from germline at one of its ends, possibly a read error. The rearrangement joins TRBV7-7 to TRBJ2-5; the match to TRBD2 covers 10 bases. CDR3 size: 14 residues. Germline CDR1 and CDR2: SSHAT and FNYEAQ (reference sequence). CDR3 nucleotides: TGTGCTAGCAGCTTCAAGCGGGAGGGGGAGACCCAGTACTTC. Its translation: CASSFKREGETQYF.

The chain has TRBV27 and TRBJ2-1; TRBD2 matches at 7 bases. The CDR3 runs to 14 residues. J gave up 6 bases and V 4 bases, and 6 bases lay outside the gene matches. Germline values: CDR1 MNHEY, CDR2 SMNVEV (reference sequence). CDR3 DNA sequence: TGTGCCAGCAGTTGGCCTAGCGGCACCAATGAGCAGTTCTTC. The encoded protein is CASSWPSGTNEQFF.

This chain joins TRBV7-2 and TRBJ1-5; the D gene is possibly TRBD1 (5 bases). With 5 bases removed from V and 5 bases from J, the gap between germline ends came to 16 bases. Germline-derived CDR1 and CDR2 are SGHTA and FQGNSA. CDR3 size: 15 residues. CDR3 coding DNA: TGTGCCAGCAGCCCATCCGCGGGGCCGTATCAGCCCCAGCATTTT. Its translation: CASSPSAGPYQPQHF.

The V and J genes are TRBV29-1 and TRBJ2-7, with D perhaps TRBD1 (5 bases). The CDR3 spans 12 residues. Trimming took off 5 bases at V and 0 bases at J, with 8 bases between the two ends. Germline V lookup: CDR1 SQVTM, CDR2 ANQGSEA. CDR3: CSVQGSSYEQYF. CDR3 coding DNA: TGCAGCGTTCAGGGAAGCTCCTACGAGCAGTACTTC.

This chain uses TRBV9 with TRBJ2-5; D uncertain. CDR3 length: 16 residues. V gave up 3 bases and J gave up 4 bases, with 19 bases separating them. The germline V gene encodes CDR1 SGDLS and CDR2 YYNGEE. The CDR3 sequence is CASSDDIADEPETQYF. Written as DNA, the CDR3 is TGTGCCAGCAGCGATGATATAGCCGACGAGCCAGAGACCCAGTACTTC.

The chain has TRBV29-1 and TRBJ2-1; D unclear. CDR3 length: 13 residues. Germline loops: CDR1 SQVTM, CDR2 ANQGSEA. Trimming removed 3 bases at V and 0 bases at J, with 6 bases between. CDR3 sequence reads: CSVDRLSYNEQFF. In nucleotides, the CDR3 is TGCAGCGTTGACCGGCTCTCCTACAATGAGCAGTTCTTC.

This chain connects TRBV13 to TRBJ1-5, with TRBD1 matching 8 bases. Trimming removed 5 bases from V and 3 bases from J; junction bases left unmatched: 6. This CDR3 is built from 15 residues. CDR1 and CDR2 from the germline V gene are PRHDT and FYEKMQ (reference sequence). The CDR3, as DNA: TGTGCCAGCAGCAAGAGGGGACAGGCCAATCAGCCCCAGCATTTT. Amino acids: CASSKRGQANQPQHF.